The 14 T cell receptor beta chains reported below all come from one sample, sequenced in a study of cytomegalovirus exposure and HLA in healthy donors. Primers included in the PCR were 60 Vbeta and 13 Jbeta primers. The method was immunoSEQ multiplex PCR; TCRdb's version includes in-frame clones alone and lacks a portion of them. The profile shows 100,000 or so clones, about 81% of them singletons. The sequenced sample consisted of PBMCs. Receptors were obtained from a man in his thirties or forties in good health and CMV-seronegative.

This chain uses TRBV6-5 with TRBJ2-2; D is possibly TRBD1 (6 bases). The length of the CDR3 is 14 residues. Germline V gives CDR1 MNHEY, CDR2 SVGAGI. V gave up 7 bases and J gave up 5 bases, with 14 bases separating them. The CDR3 here is CASTPGVYTGELFF. For the CDR3, the DNA is TGTGCCAGCACTCCAGGGGTGTATACCGGGGAGCTGTTTTTT.

This clone was recorded a few times. The chain joins TRBV4-2 to TRBJ2-3; TRBD2 is a possible D gene (5 bases). The germline V and J ends were trimmed by 0 bases and 4 bases, with 5 bases remaining between them. Looked up from germline, CDR1 is LGHNA and CDR2 is YNFKEQ. The CDR3 is 13 amino acids. CDR3 region: CASSQERADTQYF. The CDR3 bases are TGTGCCAGCAGCCAAGAGCGGGCAGATACGCAGTATTTT.

The CDR3 sequence is CASSQELTGLSGNTIYF. CDR3 DNA: TGCGCCAGCAGCCAGGAGTTGACAGGCCTATCTGGAAACACCATATATTTT. This chain joins TRBV4-1 and TRBJ1-3; maybe TRBD1 (6 bases). Trimming left V 3 bases short and J 1 base short, with 16 bases between. Germline assignment: CDR1 MGHRA and CDR2 YSYEKL. CDR3 length equals 17 residues.

The chain carries TRBV5-1 and TRBJ2-1; 10 bases fit TRBD1. The CDR3 has 15 residues. The trim removed 4 bases at V and 2 bases at J, leaving 3 bases unmatched. Germline V gene lookup returns CDR1 SGHRS and CDR2 YFSETQ. The CDR3 DNA follows: TGCGCCAGCAGCGGGGACAGGGGAACCTACAATGAGCAGTTCTTC. Translation gives CASSGDRGTYNEQFF.

The chain has TRBV12-5 and TRBJ2-2, with D unclear. Germline CDR1 and CDR2: LGHNT and FRNRAP. Trimming stripped 2 bases from V and 0 bases from J, with 10 bases between. CDR3 size: 16 residues. CDR3 residues: CASGLFGDANTGELFF. Here the CDR3 DNA reads TGTGCTAGTGGTTTGTTTGGAGACGCGAACACCGGGGAGCTGTTTTTT.

V and J are TRBV28 and TRBJ2-7, with 7 bases that match TRBD2. Unmatched junction bases numbered 7, after V lost 5 bases and J lost 0 bases. CDR3 size: 15 residues. Germline CDR1 and CDR2: MDHEN and SYDVKM. Written as DNA, the CDR3 is TGTGCCAGCAGTGGGGCTAGCGGCTACTCCTACGAGCAGTACTTC. It translates to CASSGASGYSYEQYF.

The rearrangement joins TRBV6-1 to TRBJ2-7; D is ambiguous. The V end lost 2 bases, the J end lost 1 base, and 12 bases lay between the germline ends. CDR3 length equals 15 residues. Germline V gene data show CDR1 as MNHNS and CDR2 as SASEGT. The CDR3 DNA reads TGTGCCAGCAGTGAATCCGGCGGATATTCCTACGAGCAGTACTTC. As protein: CASSESGGYSYEQYF.

The V and J genes are TRBV2 and TRBJ1-1; maybe TRBD1 (6 bases). V lost 6 bases and J 0 bases, leaving 17 bases between the germline ends. Germline V CDR1 and CDR2: SNHLY, FYNNEI. CDR3 size: 16 residues. The CDR3 loop reads CASRLGRGKLNTEAFF. The CDR3 DNA is TGTGCCAGCAGACTAGGGAGGGGGAAATTGAACACTGAAGCTTTCTTT.

The genes are TRBV4-1 and TRBJ1-6; D is uncertain. V lost 3 bases to trimming and J lost 7 bases, with 16 bases between them. Germline CDR1 MGHRA, CDR2 YSYEKL. The CDR3 spans 16 residues. The CDR3 sequence is CASSHREGTPNSPLHF. DNA of the CDR3: TGCGCCAGCAGCCACCGGGAGGGAACGCCAAATTCACCCCTCCACTTT.

The rearrangement joins TRBV7-3 to TRBJ1-3; no reliable D call. This CDR3 has 16 amino acids. V was cut by 1 base and J by 1 base, with 11 bases left in between. Germline V gene data show CDR1 as SGHTA and CDR2 as FQGTGA. The CDR3 loop reads CASSLRGGFSGNTIYF. CDR3 sequence (DNA): TGTGCCAGCAGCTTAAGAGGAGGGTTTTCTGGAAACACCATATATTTT.

The rearrangement joins TRBV6-5 to TRBJ2-7; TRBD2 agrees at 9 bases. V shed 2 bases, J shed 0 bases, and the junction held 5 bases outside the gene matches. The CDR3 is made up of 16 amino acids. Germline lookup yields CDR1 MNHEY and CDR2 SVGAGI. The CDR3, as DNA: TGTGCCAGCAGTTACGGTCGCGGGAGGGCCTCCTACGAGCAGTACTTC. It translates to CASSYGRGRASYEQYF.

V gene TRBV7-6 combines with J gene TRBJ2-3, with D unclear. Germline CDR1 SGHVS, CDR2 FNYEAQ. Trimming took 2 bases from V and 5 from J, leaving 5 bases between them. There are 12 residues in the CDR3. The CDR3 nucleotides are TGTGCCAGCAGCTTATTTAAAGATACGCAGTATTTT. Its translation: CASSLFKDTQYF.

To note about this clone: At one end the junction does not follow the germline gene, possibly because of a read error. The V and J genes are TRBV28 and TRBJ1-1, with D unresolved. The CDR3 loop spans 10 amino acids. Looked up from germline, CDR1 is MDHEN and CDR2 is SYDVKM. The CDR3 DNA reads TGTGCCAGCAGTTCAGAGGAAGCTTTCTTC. It yields the protein CASSSEEAFF.

The chain joins TRBV10-2 to TRBJ1-2, with D hard to call. The CDR3 length is 15 residues. The germline CDR1 and CDR2 sequences are WSHSY and SAAADI. The V and J ends lost 4 bases and 2 bases respectively, with 14 bases between them. The CDR3, as DNA: TGCGCCAGCAGTGCAGGACTGAGGAGGAACTATGGCTACACCTTC. This encodes CASSAGLRRNYGYTF.